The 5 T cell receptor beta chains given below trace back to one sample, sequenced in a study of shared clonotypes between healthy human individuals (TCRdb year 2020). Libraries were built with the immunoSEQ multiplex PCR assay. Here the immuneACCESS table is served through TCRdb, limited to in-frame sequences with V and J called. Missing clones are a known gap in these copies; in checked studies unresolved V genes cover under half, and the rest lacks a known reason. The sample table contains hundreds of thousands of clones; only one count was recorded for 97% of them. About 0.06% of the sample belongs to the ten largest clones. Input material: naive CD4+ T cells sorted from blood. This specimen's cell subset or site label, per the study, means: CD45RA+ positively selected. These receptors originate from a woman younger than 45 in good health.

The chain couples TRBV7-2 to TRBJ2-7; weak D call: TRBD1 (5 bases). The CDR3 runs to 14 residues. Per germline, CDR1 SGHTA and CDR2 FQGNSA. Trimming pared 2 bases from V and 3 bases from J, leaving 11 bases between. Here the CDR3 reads CASSLSPGFYEQYF. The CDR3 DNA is TGTGCCAGCAGCTTATCTCCAGGGTTCTACGAGCAGTACTTC.

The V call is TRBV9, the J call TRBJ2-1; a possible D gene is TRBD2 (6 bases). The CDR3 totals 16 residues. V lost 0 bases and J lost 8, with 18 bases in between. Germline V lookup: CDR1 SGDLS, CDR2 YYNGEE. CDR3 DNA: TGTGCCAGCAGCGTAGGGGGGAGGCCTACATCGGATGAGCAGTTCTTC. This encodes CASSVGGRPTSDEQFF.

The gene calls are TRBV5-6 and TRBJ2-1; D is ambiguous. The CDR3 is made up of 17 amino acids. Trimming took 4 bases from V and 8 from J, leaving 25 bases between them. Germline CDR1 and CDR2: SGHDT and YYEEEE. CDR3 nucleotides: TGTGCCAGCAGCCCCAAAATACGACCCACTCCTATCGATGAGCAGTTCTTC. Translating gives CASSPKIRPTPIDEQFF. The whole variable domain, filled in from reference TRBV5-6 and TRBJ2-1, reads DAGVTQSPTHLIKTRGQQVTLRCSPKSGHDTVSWYQQALGQGPQFIFQYYEEEERQRGNFPDRFSGHQFPNYSSELNVNALLLGDSALYLCASSPKIRPTPIDEQFFGPGTRLTVL.

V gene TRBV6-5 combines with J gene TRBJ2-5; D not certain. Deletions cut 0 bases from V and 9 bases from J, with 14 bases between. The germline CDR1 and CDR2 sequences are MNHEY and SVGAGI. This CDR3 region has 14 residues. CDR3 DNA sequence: TGTGCCAGCAGTTACTCGGGTGCGGCCTCCGCCCAGTACTTC. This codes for CASSYSGAASAQYF.

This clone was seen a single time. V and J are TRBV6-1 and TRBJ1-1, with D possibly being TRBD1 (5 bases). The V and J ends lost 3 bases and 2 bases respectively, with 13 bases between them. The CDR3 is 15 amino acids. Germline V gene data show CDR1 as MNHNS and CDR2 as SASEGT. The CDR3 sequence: CASSDPGGLNTEAFF. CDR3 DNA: TGTGCCAGCAGTGACCCTGGGGGGTTAAACACTGAAGCTTTCTTT.